This T cell receptor beta chain was recovered during a study of blood T cells in healthy people across ages. Study context: Through template switching, about one barcoded beta molecule was captured per two T cells, as measured in model experiments.

A remark on this clonotype: No antigen is known for it.

Together with a sample-barcoded 5' primer, a J-beta primer mix was included in a second PCR lasting about 6 to 11 cycles. Each CDR3 protein is one row after TCRdb ran MiXCR on the 5' RACE reads. The sample includes some 1,500,000 distinct CDR3 sequences, roughly 43% of them seen just once. Study-wide points: Long-lived donors exceeded aged donors in naive CD4+ cells and diversity.

This CDR3 spans 14 amino acids. Germline CDR1 and CDR2: SGHVS and FNYEAQ. V lost 5 bases, J lost 4 bases, and 14 bases lay in between. The chain has TRBV7-6 and TRBJ1-1; a possible D gene is TRBD1 (5 bases). The sequence derives from a woman aged 18-30 years in good health. The source material was blood. The CDR3 region has the DNA TGTGCCAGCAGCCCCTGGAGTGGGGGCACTGAAGCTTTCTTT. Its translation: CASSPWSGGTEAFF.